This T cell receptor beta chain was obtained from a study of blood T cell repertoires in COVID-19. The CDR3 runs to 13 residues. With 5 bases clipped from V and 4 bases from J, the junction kept 7 bases outside the gene matches. Germline assignment: CDR1 GTSNPN and CDR2 SVGIG (reference sequence). Sequencing was performed with immunoSEQ multiplex PCR; in TCRdb, only in-frame clones are kept and a portion is missing. Of fewer than 350,000 clones listed, roughly nine tenths are singletons. The specimen sequenced was peripheral blood. The receptor was isolated from a woman in her 30s with COVID-19, enrolled during active disease. The chain has TRBV30 and TRBJ1-2; 7 bases are shared with TRBD1. The CDR3 protein is CAWAYRGSYGYTF. In nucleotides, the CDR3 is TGTGCCTGGGCATACAGGGGATCCTATGGCTACACCTTC.